This TCR beta chain was identified in a study of shared clonotypes between healthy human individuals (dated by TCRdb to about 2020). In the study overall: A few men and a couple of women, aged 18 to 49 years, made up the cohort. Per donor, three plates each were used for CD4 naive and CD4 memory, two for CD8 naive, and one for CD8 memory. To estimate repertoire size and how much clonotype sharing occurs between individuals, the study deeply sequenced the blood TCR repertoires of five or six healthy adults. To increase sequencing depth and limit assay-specific biases, TCR repertoire library preparation and sequencing were carried out by different laboratories using diverse techniques. Per donor, leukapheresis produced somewhere between about 0.94 and 9 billion PBMCs. Points the paper makes about the study in general: Because the study included a small number of donors, the genetic and exposure-history diversity represented was limited. Naive subsets generally had larger estimated clonotype richness than memory subsets did. Sampling was restricted to blood, and TCR repertoires in tissues likely differ from the TCR repertoires found in blood. When several donors were compared, the shared fraction of clonotypes was about 5% for naive CD4, 3.5% to 4% for naive CD8, 2% to 2.5% for memory CD4, and around 0.37% for memory CD8. Rarefaction of sorted-subset datasets indicated incomplete sequencing despite the large sequencing depth. Pairwise subsampling led to the expectation that sequencing depth would affect the degree of clonotype sharing among donors. Higher generation probabilities were observed for clonotypes shared by all four sorted-subset donors than for non-shared clonotypes.

Using the deep immunoSEQ assay, multiplex PCR amplified TCR CDR3 regions from genomic DNA. Genomic DNA extracted from each cell subset was distributed evenly over all wells of several immunoSEQ 96-well plates, and each plate served as one replicate. Each replicate PCR for sorted subsets received about 200 ng genomic DNA, equal to tens of thousands of T cell genomes. Purified libraries were measured with a Qubit 3.0 fluorometer, size-checked on a Bioanalyzer 2100, and measured again with the KAPA Library Quantification kit. Each immunoSEQ 96-well plate was sequenced on its own single-read 150-cycle Illumina NextSeq 550 flow cell. For the original study's pipeline: The immunoSEQ output contained only junctional sequences without quality scores, so filtering could not match that applied to full-length reads. To assign V/J genes and CDR3, sequences were annotated using PyIR, a Python wrapper for IgBLAST v1.9, with IMGT germline references. Reads with weak V/J assignments (E-value above 1e-6), missing CDR3, stop codons, out-of-frame junctions, or ambiguous translated residues were removed. V3J clonotypes were defined as sequences sharing an identical inferred V gene, J gene, and CDR3 amino acid sequence. The percentage overlap between two repertoires was calculated by dividing the number of shared unique clonotypes by the size of the smaller repertoire. Three approaches were used to assess repertoire richness: RTK rarefaction, the Chao1 estimator, and Recon v2.1 estimates of unobserved clonotypes. Generation probabilities were computed with OLGA for all TCRbeta clonotypes obtained by the gDNA method from several donors. The source is immuneACCESS, and TCRdb retained only in-frame sequences with V and J called. Part of the clones is not carried over; for the studies checked, unresolved V genes explain less than half of this, and the remainder is unexplained. V and J calls and clone size are as listed in that table; D and trimming were resolved from the DNA. The sample profile shows about 1 million clones; about 70% of them were found once. The ten largest clones capture around 1.5% of the sample.

Donors were healthy HIV-negative adults with no recently reported acute infections or vaccinations. Only Caucasian adults living in Nashville, Tennessee, USA were represented among the donors. CD4+ T cells were enriched by magnetic negative selection; naive cells were then positively selected on CD45RA, and the negative fraction formed the memory subset. Blood was collected by leukapheresis, and PBMCs were isolated by Ficoll-Histopaque density gradient centrifugation and then cryopreserved in liquid nitrogen vapor phase. Analytical flow cytometry was used to check the purity and quantity of every magnetically sorted T cell population. From each sorted fraction, genomic DNA was isolated and quantified by UV absorbance on a Nanodrop 2000c. Turning to this clone: It has no known antigen specificity. Base qualities are not provided; no much larger clone lies one nucleotide away.

For CDR1 and CDR2, the germline V gene (reference sequence) lists GTSNPN and SVGIG. Trimmed from V: 0 bases; trimmed from J: 7 bases; junction bases lacking a gene match: 11. The cysteine opens and the phenylalanine closes a CDR3 of 15 amino acids. The sequence is cut down to CDR3 DNA, 45 bases in frame from base 1. Rearrangement joined TRBV30 to TRBJ2-7, with 8 junctional bases fitting TRBD1. The source of this sequence is a man between 18 and 29 years old in good health. Material for sequencing was memory CD4+ T cells sorted from blood. The sample's cell subset or site label, decoded: CD45RA-negative fraction. CDR3 region: CAWSVPRTGQVEQYF. The base sequence is TGTGCCTGGAGTGTTCCCCGGACAGGGCAGGTGGAGCAGTACTTC. With all but the CDR3 taken from the reference TRBV30 and TRBJ2-7 genes, the full variable domain is: SQTIHQWPATLVQPVGSPLSLECTVEGTSNPNLYWYRQAAGRGLQLLFYSVGIGQISSEVPQNLSASRPQDRQFILSSKKLLLSDSGFYLCAWSVPRTGQVEQYFGPGTRLTVT.